This TCR beta chain was sequenced in a study of OX40 agonist ivuxolimab in advanced cancers. Looking at the study overall: All patients had ivuxolimab intravenously every 2 weeks at 0.01 to 10 mg/kg.

A word on this clone: Its antigen is still unknown.

V lost 0 bases, J lost 4 bases, and 5 bases stayed unmatched. The CDR3 loop spans 15 amino acids. The germline V gene encodes CDR1 SGHNT and CDR2 YYREEE (reference sequence). Method: immunoSEQ multiplex PCR; TCRdb's copy keeps in-frame clones and lacks some. The repertoire consists of 45,000 or so clones, with roughly 80% occurring once and the leading ten covering about 2%. Study-level findings and limits: By week 6 at 0.1 to 3.0 mg/kg, blood CD4+ and CD8+ T cells had expanded clonally. Partial responders treated at 0.1-3.0 mg/kg exhibited clonal expansion among the lowest measured.

The chain is built from TRBV5-4 and TRBJ2-7; 9 bases are a match to TRBD2. The sequence came from an adult with an advanced solid tumor such as melanoma, head and neck, liver or kidney cancer. The sequences come from CD4+ or CD8+ T cells sorted from blood, collected in a trial of the OX40 agonist ivuxolimab. The CDR3 nucleotides read TGTGCCAGCAGCTTGGGGGCGGGAGGGGTTTACGAGCAGTACTTC. Translating gives CASSLGAGGVYEQYF.